This T cell receptor beta chain was recovered during a study of T-cell memory formation after mild COVID-19 listed by TCRdb under 2021. With regard to the full study: Most TCR sequence clusters were specific to one of the two donors. In two donors, T-cell clones that expanded and contracted after mild COVID-19 were tracked by sequencing TCRalpha and TCRbeta repertoires over time. Two young, previously healthy adult volunteers made up the cohort, one male and one female. Results the study describes overall, beyond this receptor: Some responding clones were detected in pre-infection memory, suggesting pre-existing cross-reactive memory T cells joined the SARS-CoV-2 response. Contracting CD4+ clones turned up mainly in the CM and EM memory subsets, whereas EMRA was where CD8+ clones were enriched. Only a couple of mild cases were covered in the study, and larger cohorts including severe cases with pre-infection samples were considered necessary. Clones contracting from day 15 to 85 had balanced CD4/CD8 phenotypes, while a second wave expanding from day 15 to 37 was biased towards CD4+. SARS-CoV-2 specificity was not confirmed for the second-wave clones peaking on day 37.

Ficoll-Paque density gradient centrifugation was the method used to isolate PBMCs. Per the germline V gene, ENHRY is the CDR1 and SYGVKD is the CDR2. The CDR3 contains 15 residues, cysteine and phenylalanine counted. The sequence is cut down to CDR3 DNA, 45 bases in frame from base 1. V was cut back by 0 bases and J by 1 base, leaving a gap of 7 bases between them. As to this clonotype: Its antigen has not been determined. No much larger clone exists at a distance of one base, and base qualities are not known.

The listed sequencing device is Illumina NovaSeq 6000. Using 5'RACE with constant-segment primers, TCRalpha and TCRbeta cDNA libraries were constructed, with sample barcodes and unique molecular identifiers added in the process. Trizol reagent was used to extract RNA from every sample. Libraries were amplified in two PCR steps, with a second sample barcode and Illumina TruSeq adapters added in the second step. The libraries were sequenced on an Illumina NovaSeq using 2 x 150 bp paired-end reads. Regarding the original processing steps: With migec v1.2.7, reads were demultiplexed and then collapsed into UMI-guided consensus sequences. With mixcr v2.1.11, UMI consensuses were aligned to TRA and TRB V and J templates and assembled into clonotypes. A clonotype was counted as expanded or contracted only when both edgeR and NoisET called the clonotype significant, with the noise models trained on biological replicates. edgeR calls used a false discovery rate-adjusted p below 0.01 and a log2 fold-change threshold of 1. As an exploratory analysis of dynamics, PCA with hierarchical clustering was applied to max-normalized trajectories of the 1000 most abundant clonotypes. Separately sequenced CD4+ and CD8+ repertoires were used to assign a CD4 or CD8 phenotype to each responding clone. Clones were called with MiXCR by TCRdb after fastp trimmed the public reads at Q25, and only in-frame beta chains were retained. Each record represents a unique CDR3 protein, reported with the most common genes and DNA among its rows. Here the V and J calls rest on TCRdb's processing, not on the authors' analysis. This sample comprises approximately 300,000 distinct CDR3 sequences, approximately 19% of them detected only once. 20% to 25% of the sample is taken by the ten largest.

The chain couples TRBV10-3 to TRBJ1-5; the D gene lacks a confident call. Sequenced sample: PBMCs or a T cell subset sorted from them (not recorded which). This TCR derives from a man between 18 and 29 years old who had mild COVID-19 (a few samples of this study predate the infection). The sample titles of this study are shuffled in the database, so cell type and time point are left out; the donor was told from shared clones. The nucleotide sequence reads as follows: TGTGCCATCAGTGAGTCAACAATCAGCAATCAGCCCCAGCATTTT. The translation is CAISESTISNQPQHF.